The 6 T cell receptor beta chains below all came from one sample that was sequenced in a study of T-cell reconstitution after alpha-beta-depleted transplantation in children. Unique molecular identifiers were used to barcode this TCRbeta library. From the PCR reads, TCRdb called clonotypes with MiXCR, one entry per CDR3 protein. The table shows 120,000 or so distinct CDR3 sequences, with under 13% occurring only once. The sample consisted of PBMCs from the stem cell graft donor, taken from the stem cell graft. Receptors originate from a human donor who donated a stem cell graft to a child with acute lymphoblastic leukemia.

This clonotype was recorded many times. V and J are TRBV10-1 and TRBJ1-1, with D tentatively TRBD1 (6 bases). The CDR3 has 12 amino acids. Germline CDR1 and CDR2: WNHNN and SYGVQD (reference sequence). The V end was cut by 5 bases, the J end by 8 bases, with 12 bases between. As DNA, the CDR3 is TGCGCCAGCAGTTTGGACAGAGACGAAGCTTTCTTT. Residues: CASSLDRDEAFF.

This clonotype was detected many times. The J gene is TRBJ2-7, the V gene TRBV20-1; no definite D call. V lost 3 bases, J lost 3 bases, and 6 bases lay in between. This CDR3 spans 11 amino acids. Germline CDR1 is DFQATT and CDR2 is SNEGSKA (reference sequence). The CDR3 DNA sequence: TGCAGTGCTAGCGACGGCTACGAGCAGTACTTC. Residues: CSASDGYEQYF.

J is TRBJ2-7 and V is TRBV29-1; perhaps TRBD1 as D (6 bases). V was clipped by 0 bases and J by 4 bases, with 13 bases between them. The germline gives CDR1 SQVTM, CDR2 ANQGSEA. CDR3 length: 14 residues. CDR3 region: CSVEDPGQNYEQYF. The CDR3 region has the DNA TGCAGCGTTGAAGATCCCGGACAGAATTACGAGCAGTACTTC.

The V and J genes are TRBV6-2 or TRBV6-3 and TRBJ2-1; 10 nucleotides agree with TRBD2. The V and J ends lost 0 bases and 0 bases, in that order; junction bases with no gene match: 2. The length of the CDR3 is 17 residues. Germline CDR1 and CDR2: MNHEY and SVGEGT. This CDR3 reads CASSYSSGRASYNEQFF. CDR3 nucleotides: TGTGCCAGCAGTTACTCAAGCGGGAGGGCCTCCTACAATGAGCAGTTCTTC.

This clonotype was found many times. The chain recombines TRBV12-3 or TRBV12-4 with TRBJ2-7; the match to TRBD2 covers 7 bases. The CDR3 covers 15 residues. V lost 3 bases and J lost 9; bases outside the gene matches: 14. Here the CDR3 DNA reads TGTGCCAGCAGTTTCCCCGCGGGGGAGAGGGCCAGGCAGTACTTC. Its protein product is CASSFPAGERARQYF.

This chain joins TRBV9 and TRBJ1-5; D unclear. V was shortened by 5 bases and J by 4 bases, with 10 bases between the two germline ends. The CDR3 has 13 amino acids. Germline CDR1 is SGDLS and CDR2 is YYNGEE. In nucleotides, the CDR3 is TGTGCCAGCAGTTCCGGGAGGAATCAGCCCCAGCATTTT. Its translation: CASSSGRNQPQHF.